This T cell receptor (beta chain) was retrieved from a study of T cell responses to AZD1222 COVID-19 vaccine. There are 15 residues in the CDR3. Germline CDR1 and CDR2: SGDLS and YYNGEE. V lost 2 bases, J lost 9 bases, and 9 bases stayed unmatched. Here immunoSEQ multiplex PCR was the method, and the copy in TCRdb shows in-frame clones only, minus some. The sample consists of around 140,000 clones, 75% to 90% of them appearing once. Overall study results and limits: There were mostly white British donors and more females than males, and clonal diversity was possibly underestimated. Per reports, nearly half of all spike-specific TCRs target regions that are unmutated in variants.

This clone was observed a single time. Its antigen is unknown. Sequenced material: peripheral blood, taken on day 0 of AZD1222 vaccination. The chain joins TRBV9 to TRBJ2-1, with 9 nucleotides matching TRBD2. This receptor was obtained from an adult in good health. The CDR3 region is CASSVTSGRGGEQFF. The CDR3 DNA reads TGTGCCAGCAGCGTGACTAGCGGAAGGGGGGGTGAGCAGTTCTTC.